The 13 T cell receptor beta chains below come from one sample, sequenced in a study of T cells in localized non-small cell lung cancer. Only in-frame clones appear in the TCRdb table, and some are missing; sequencing was by immunoSEQ multiplex PCR. The sample shows about 21,000 clones, around 84% of them seen only once. Here the sequenced sample was peripheral blood, taken before any cancer treatment. The source of these receptors is a man between 35 and 75 years old with stage I lung adenocarcinoma.

CDR3: CASSQVLGGFTGELFF. The CDR3 coding sequence is TGCGCCAGCAGCCAAGTATTGGGGGGCTTCACCGGGGAGCTGTTTTTT. The chain combines TRBV4-1 with TRBJ2-2; D might be TRBD1 or TRBD2, each matching 6 bases. Germline lookup yields CDR1 MGHRA and CDR2 YSYEKL. V lost 1 base and J lost 4, with 13 bases in between. The CDR3 is made up of 16 amino acids.

The chain employs TRBV9 and TRBJ1-4; the D gene is possibly TRBD1 (5 bases). The V and J ends lost 3 bases and 8 bases respectively, with 17 bases between them. Germline V gene data show CDR1 as SGDLS and CDR2 as YYNGEE. CDR3 length: 15 residues. DNA for the CDR3: TGTGCCAGCAGCGCCGGGACGGTCGAGGGGGAAAAACTGTTTTTT. Residues: CASSAGTVEGEKLFF.

V gene TRBV19 combines with J gene TRBJ1-5; 9 nucleotides agree with TRBD1. The CDR3 sequence is 15 residues long. Germline loops: CDR1 LNHDA, CDR2 SQIVND (reference sequence). V shed 6 bases and J 11 bases; nucleotides not matched to a gene: 14. The CDR3 DNA follows: TGTGCCAGTAGCCAGGACAGGGGACTCCTCGGGGCCCAGCATTTT. It specifies CASSQDRGLLGAQHF. Supplemented by reference TRBV19 and TRBJ1-5, the full variable domain reads DGGITQSPKYLFRKEGQNVTLSCEQNLNHDAMYWYRQDPGQGLRLIYYSQIVNDFQKGDIAEGYSVSREKKESFPLTVTSAQKNPTAFYLCASSQDRGLLGAQHFGDGTRLSIL.

This rearrangement joins TRBV4-1 to TRBJ1-1, with unresolved D. This CDR3 has 16 residues. V was clipped by 4 bases and J by 4 bases, with 19 bases between them. CDR1 MGHRA and CDR2 YSYEKL come from the germline V gene. The CDR3 sequence is CASSRAPGPLGTEAFF. CDR3 bases: TGCGCCAGCAGCCGAGCACCTGGGCCCTTAGGCACTGAAGCTTTCTTT.

The chain is built from TRBV27 and TRBJ2-4; 13 nucleotides agree with TRBD2. Unmatched junction bases numbered 9, after V lost 6 bases and J lost 1 base. The germline CDR1 and CDR2 sequences are MNHEY and SMNVEV (reference sequence). This CDR3 has 18 amino acids. CDR3 coding DNA: TGTGCCAGCAGGGGAACTAGCGGGAGGGCCGCGGCCAAAAACATTCAGTACTTC. Translated, it gives CASRGTSGRAAAKNIQYF.

V and J are TRBV5-1 and TRBJ1-2; 7 nucleotides match TRBD1. The V gene's germline CDR1 is SGHRS and CDR2 YFSETQ. The junction had 17 bases not matched to a gene; V was cut back by 4 bases and J by 8 bases. The CDR3 runs 16 residues. In nucleotides, the CDR3 is TGCGCCAGCAGCGGGGATATACAGGGGCGCTATGGGGGCTACACCTTC. Its translation is CASSGDIQGRYGGYTF. Full variable domain (missing parts from reference TRBV5-1 and TRBJ1-2): KAGVTQTPRYLIKTRGQQVTLSCSPISGHRSVSWYQQTPGQGLQFLFEYFSETQRNKGNFPGRFSGRQFSNSRSEMNVSTLELGDSALYLCASSGDIQGRYGGYTFGSGTRLTVV.

The V call is TRBV27, the J call TRBJ2-3; D ambiguous. Germline CDR1 and CDR2: MNHEY and SMNVEV (reference sequence). CDR3 size: 8 residues. Between the trimmed V and J ends, which lost 5 bases and 13 bases, there was a span of 4 bases. The CDR3 reads CASSQKYF. DNA for the CDR3: TGTGCCAGCAGTCAAAAGTATTTT.

The genes are TRBV2 and TRBJ1-2; D is unclear. The CDR3 length is 11 residues. Germline CDR1 reads SNHLY; CDR2 reads FYNNEI. V lost 6 bases, J lost 13 bases, and 15 bases lay in between. The CDR3, as DNA: TGTGCCAGCAGCCAGCGGCCCTCCGGCACCTTC. Its protein product is CASSQRPSGTF. Filled out from reference TRBV2 and TRBJ1-2, the complete variable domain reads EPEVTQTPSHQVTQMGQEVILRCVPISNHLYFYWYRQILGQKVEFLVSFYNNEISEKSEIFDDQFSVERPDGSNFTLKIRSTKLEDSAMYFCASSQRPSGTFGSGTRLTVV.

The chain uses TRBV28 and TRBJ1-1, with TRBD1 matching over 7 bases. Trimming cost V 7 bases and J 0 bases; bases outside gene matches: 8. Germline assignment: CDR1 MDHEN and CDR2 SYDVKM. The CDR3 contains 15 residues. The CDR3 nucleotides read TGTGCCAGCATCTCAGGGGGGCAGTTGAACACTGAAGCTTTCTTT. Its protein product is CASISGGQLNTEAFF. Supplemented by reference TRBV28 and TRBJ1-1, the full variable domain reads DVKVTQSSRYLVKRTGEKVFLECVQDMDHENMFWYRQDPGLGLRLIYFSYDVKMKEKGDIPEGYSVSREKKERFSLILESASTNQTSMYLCASISGGQLNTEAFFGQGTRLTVV.

This sequence joins TRBV5-1 and TRBJ2-5, with a weak D call TRBD2 (5 bases). The length of the CDR3 is 13 residues. CDR1 is SGHRS, CDR2 YFSETQ, per germline. Trimming removed 5 bases from V and 2 bases from J, with 10 bases in between. CDR3 in DNA: TGCGCCAGCAGGGGAGACCCACAAGAGACCCAGTACTTC. It codes for CASRGDPQETQYF. Together with reference TRBV5-1 and TRBJ2-5, the CDR3 gives the full variable domain: KAGVTQTPRYLIKTRGQQVTLSCSPISGHRSVSWYQQTPGQGLQFLFEYFSETQRNKGNFPGRFSGRQFSNSRSEMNVSTLELGDSALYLCASRGDPQETQYFGPGTRLLVL.

This clone has a single count. The rearrangement links TRBV2 to TRBJ1-2; 7 bases agree with TRBD1. Germline loops: CDR1 SNHLY, CDR2 FYNNEI. Germline trimming cut 6 bases from V and 8 bases from J; bases unmatched to any gene: 21. CDR3 length: 17 amino acids. The CDR3 nucleotides are TGTGCCAGCAGGATAGGGGGGGACAGTGCACTACCTCGGGGCTACACCTTC. Its translation is CASRIGGDSALPRGYTF. The full variable domain, in which reference TRBV2 and TRBJ1-2 provide the parts outside the CDR3, is EPEVTQTPSHQVTQMGQEVILRCVPISNHLYFYWYRQILGQKVEFLVSFYNNEISEKSEIFDDQFSVERPDGSNFTLKIRSTKLEDSAMYFCASRIGGDSALPRGYTFGSGTRLTVV.

The chain employs TRBV9 and TRBJ2-1, with TRBD2 identical over 9 bases. The V gene end was trimmed by 4 bases and the J gene end by 2 bases; junction bases not matched to a gene: 4. The CDR3 is 15 amino acids. Germline-derived CDR1 and CDR2 are SGDLS and YYNGEE. CDR3 nucleotides: TGTGCCAGCAGCTTTAGCGGGAGACCCTACAATGAGCAGTTCTTC. Amino acids: CASSFSGRPYNEQFF. Based on the CDR3 plus reference TRBV9 and TRBJ2-1, the full variable domain is DSGVTQTPKHLITATGQRVTLRCSPRSGDLSVYWYQQSLDQGLQFLIQYYNGEERAKGNILERFSAQQFPDLHSELNLSSLELGDSALYFCASSFSGRPYNEQFFGPGTRLTVL.

The chain's CDR3 is CASSWRQGGSYEQYF. CDR3 nucleotides: TGTGCCAGCAGCTGGAGACAGGGAGGTTCCTACGAGCAGTACTTC. The chain recombines TRBV7-2 with TRBJ2-7, with D tentatively TRBD1 (7 bases). The length of the CDR3 is 15 residues. V was trimmed by 4 bases and J by 1 base, leaving 14 bases between them. Germline CDR1 and CDR2: SGHTA and FQGNSA.